Listed below are T cell receptor beta chains from one sample, sequenced in a study of T cell responses to AZD1222 COVID-19 vaccine. Produced via immunoSEQ multiplex PCR; TCRdb's table is partial and in-frame only. The sample lists 95,000 to 120,000 clones, approximately 86% occurring once. The specimen was peripheral blood, collected on day 0 of AZD1222 vaccination. The receptors derive from an adult in good health. CDR3s include the opening cysteine and the closing phenylalanine or tryptophan. The D gene is left open where the match is weak. Size is omitted from some rows. Given values are once, few, many or a class for expanded clones.

CDR3	DNA	length	V	J	D	size
CASSDGSYNEQFF	TGTGCCAGCAGTGATGGCTCCTACAATGAGCAGTTCTTC	13	TRBV6-4	TRBJ2-1	NA	NA
CASSQAGLGNTQYF	TGTGCCAGCAGCCAGGCGGGCCTGGGGAATACGCAGTATTTT	14	TRBV7-3	TRBJ2-3	NA	NA
CASSYSRTGNYGQYF	TGTGCCAGCAGTTACTCTAGGACAGGGAACTACGGGCAGTACTTC	15	TRBV6-5	TRBJ2-7	TRBD1	NA
CASSSVLGPYNEQFF	TGCGCCAGCAGCTCTGTCCTAGGTCCCTACAATGAGCAGTTCTTC	15	TRBV5-1	TRBJ2-1	NA	NA
CVRSFGGQVLLWGPLHF	TGTGTCAGAAGCTTCGGGGGACAGGTCCTCCTTTGGGGACCCCTCCACTTT	17	TRBV7-5	TRBJ1-6	NA	NA
CASRRDNQPQHF	TGTGCCAGCAGACGGGACAATCAGCCCCAGCATTTT	12	TRBV27	TRBJ1-5	NA	NA
CASSEGTGGNQPQHF	TGTGCCAGCAGTGAAGGGACAGGGGGCAATCAGCCCCAGCATTTT	15	TRBV6-1	TRBJ1-5	TRBD1	NA
CASSIMRYPQPQHF	TGTGCCAGTAGTATCATGAGATACCCTCAGCCCCAGCATTTT	14	TRBV6-2/TRBV6-3	TRBJ1-5	NA	NA
CASRARDRGLNEQFF	TGCGCCAGCAGGGCCCGGGACAGGGGTTTGAATGAGCAGTTCTTC	15	TRBV5-1	TRBJ2-1	TRBD1	NA
CASSTRPDSFMEQYF	TGTGCCAGCTCCACCAGACCGGACAGTTTTATGGAGCAGTACTTC	15	TRBV18	TRBJ2-7	NA	NA
CASSSTSSQGSPLHF	TGTGCCAGCAGCTCAACTTCGAGTCAGGGTTCACCCCTCCACTTT	15	TRBV7-6	TRBJ1-6	NA	NA
CASSFAIGNAGRKGDTEAFF	TGTGCCAGCAGTTTCGCAATCGGAAACGCGGGACGCAAGGGCGACACTGAAGCTTTCTTT	20	TRBV6-2/TRBV6-3	TRBJ1-1	NA	once
CASSFIGGESSPLHF	TGTGCCAGCAGTTTTATAGGGGGCGAGAGTTCACCCCTCCACTTT	15	TRBV28	TRBJ1-6	TRBD1	NA
CASSWGDSMNTEAFF	TGTGCCAGCAGCTGGGGCGACAGTATGAACACTGAAGCTTTCTTT	15	TRBV7-2	TRBJ1-1	NA	NA
CASKGVLSGNTIYF	TGTGCCAGCAAAGGAGTCTTGTCTGGAAACACCATATATTTT	14	TRBV2	TRBJ1-3	NA	few
CAWGQDNSPLHF	TGTGCCTGGGGACAGGATAATTCACCCCTCCACTTT	12	TRBV30	TRBJ1-6	TRBD1	once
CASSWARGDTEAFF	TGTGCCAGCAGTTGGGCCCGGGGGGACACTGAAGCTTTCTTT	14	TRBV27	TRBJ1-1	NA	NA
CASRGMQGSTDTQYF	TGTGCCAGCAGGGGGATGCAGGGGAGCACAGATACGCAGTATTTT	15	TRBV2	TRBJ2-3	NA	few
CASSHREANYYNSPLHF	TGTGCCAGCAGCCACCGGGAAGCGAATTACTATAATTCACCCCTCCACTTT	17	TRBV3-1/TRBV3-2	TRBJ1-6	NA	NA
CASSLAASSNYGYTF	TGCGCCAGCAGCTTGGCCGCGAGCAGTAACTATGGCTACACCTTC	15	TRBV5-1	TRBJ1-2	NA	NA
CASSLGLRSYEQYF	TGCGCCAGCAGCTTGGGTCTTCGCTCCTACGAGCAGTACTTC	14	TRBV5-1	TRBJ2-7	NA	NA
CASSAMGGGIGYTF	TGTGCCAGCAGCGCAATGGGAGGCGGTATTGGCTACACCTTC	14	TRBV5-4	TRBJ1-2	NA	once
CASSYLGAGYGYTF	TGTGCCAGCAGTTACCTTGGGGCAGGATATGGCTACACCTTC	14	TRBV6-5	TRBJ1-2	NA	NA
CASSPSVGTENEKLFF	TGTGCCAGCTCACCAAGCGTCGGGACAGAGAATGAAAAACTGTTTTTT	16	TRBV18	TRBJ1-4	TRBD1	NA
CASSPASRSGGPNEQFF	TGTGCCAGCAGCCCTGCGTCCCGTAGCGGGGGTCCCAATGAGCAGTTCTTC	17	TRBV11-3	TRBJ2-1	TRBD2	NA
CSASKGQYLTQPQHF	TGCAGTGCTAGTAAAGGACAGTATCTGACTCAGCCCCAGCATTTT	15	TRBV20-1	TRBJ1-5	NA	NA
CASSLAIGMVANEQFF	TGTGCCAGCAGCTTAGCGATAGGGATGGTTGCGAATGAGCAGTTCTTC	16	TRBV7-9	TRBJ2-1	NA	NA
CASSPRTKPYEQYF	TGTGCCAGCAGCCCCCGGACAAAGCCCTACGAGCAGTACTTC	14	TRBV14	TRBJ2-7	NA	NA
CATSDLTANYGYTF	TGTGCCACCAGTGACCTGACCGCTAACTATGGCTACACCTTC	14	TRBV24-1	TRBJ1-2	NA	NA
CASSFGGSGVEQYF	TGTGCCAGCAGCTTTGGGGGGTCAGGAGTGGAGCAGTACTTC	14	TRBV9	TRBJ2-7	NA	once
CASSQDSTGGGAKNIQYF	TGCGCCAGCAGCCAAGATTCTACCGGAGGGGGGGCCAAAAACATTCAGTACTTC	18	TRBV4-1	TRBJ2-4	NA	NA
CAWVDWGGQGFGYTF	TGTGCCTGGGTGGATTGGGGGGGACAGGGCTTCGGCTACACCTTC	15	TRBV30	TRBJ1-2	TRBD1	few
CASNPQGTYNSPLHF	TGTGCCAGCAACCCGCAGGGTACTTATAATTCACCCCTCCACTTT	15	TRBV2	TRBJ1-6	NA	NA
CASSIVGSSYEQYF	TGTGCCAGTAGTATAGTCGGAAGCTCCTACGAGCAGTACTTC	14	TRBV19	TRBJ2-7	NA	NA
CASSSTENQPQHF	TGTGCCAGCAGTTCCACGGAGAATCAGCCCCAGCATTTT	13	TRBV6-5	TRBJ1-5	NA	NA
CASSPGTGVFQPQHF	TGTGCCAGCAGTCCCGGGACAGGAGTGTTTCAGCCCCAGCATTTT	15	TRBV28	TRBJ1-5	TRBD1	NA
CASSLAGWNRVRLGGYTF	TGTGCCAGCAGCTTGGCCGGGTGGAACAGGGTGCGTCTTGGTGGCTACACCTTC	18	TRBV5-4	TRBJ1-2	NA	NA
CASSSTGGGGYTF	TGTGCCAGCAGCTCTACAGGGGGCGGTGGCTACACCTTC	13	TRBV7-8	TRBJ1-2	TRBD1	NA
CASRSGGITNTGELFF	TGTGCCAGCAGGAGCGGGGGGATAACGAACACCGGGGAGCTGTTTTTT	16	TRBV28	TRBJ2-2	TRBD2	NA
CASQPISPPNSPLHF	TGTGCCAGCCAGCCCATCTCCCCGCCGAATTCACCCCTCCACTTT	15	TRBV28	TRBJ1-6	NA	NA
CASSLVRVTVRITEAFF	TGTGCCAGCAGCTTAGTCAGGGTGACGGTCCGGATTACTGAAGCTTTCTTT	17	TRBV7-8	TRBJ1-1	NA	NA
CAWSTMGGNSPLHF	TGTGCCTGGAGTACGATGGGGGGGAATTCACCCCTCCACTTT	14	TRBV30	TRBJ1-6	NA	NA
CASSITQAFYGYTF	TGTGCCAGTAGTATTACTCAGGCTTTCTATGGCTACACCTTC	14	TRBV19	TRBJ1-2	NA	NA
CASSRTMGYQETQYF	TGTGCCAGCAGCCGAACTATGGGTTACCAAGAGACCCAGTACTTC	15	TRBV3-1/TRBV3-2	TRBJ2-5	NA	NA